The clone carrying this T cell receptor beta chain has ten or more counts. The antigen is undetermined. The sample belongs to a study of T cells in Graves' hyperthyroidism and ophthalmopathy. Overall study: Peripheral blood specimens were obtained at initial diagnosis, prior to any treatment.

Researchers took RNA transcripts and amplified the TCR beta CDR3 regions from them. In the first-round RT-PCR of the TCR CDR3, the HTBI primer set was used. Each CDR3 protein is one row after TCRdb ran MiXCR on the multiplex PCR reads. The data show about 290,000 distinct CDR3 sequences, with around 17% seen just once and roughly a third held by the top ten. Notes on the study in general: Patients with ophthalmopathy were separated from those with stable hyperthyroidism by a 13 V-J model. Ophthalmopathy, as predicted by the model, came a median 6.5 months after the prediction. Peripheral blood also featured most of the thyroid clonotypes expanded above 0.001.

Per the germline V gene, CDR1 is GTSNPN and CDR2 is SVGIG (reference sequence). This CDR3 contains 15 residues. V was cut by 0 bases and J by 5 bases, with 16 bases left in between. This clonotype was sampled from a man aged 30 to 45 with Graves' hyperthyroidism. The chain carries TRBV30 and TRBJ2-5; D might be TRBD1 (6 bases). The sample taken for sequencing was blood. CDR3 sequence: CAWSVRLTGWETQYF. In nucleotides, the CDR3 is TGTGCCTGGAGTGTACGGTTGACAGGCTGGGAGACCCAGTACTTC.